This T cell receptor (beta chain) was captured in a study of cytomegalovirus exposure and HLA in healthy donors. Turning to the study itself: In an earlier analysis, 90 million to 130 million unique TCR beta sequences were found from 150 million to 200 million T cells. Overall study findings and caveats: Productive status was seen about 90% or about 30% of the time for most TCR beta V segments in an earlier analysis. Investigators reported some 150 TCR beta chains as tied to cytomegalovirus.

Concerning this clone itself: Its target is unknown.

Primers for the PCR totalled 60 Vbeta and 13 Jbeta. The assay was immunoSEQ multiplex PCR, and TCRdb's table has in-frame clones only and misses some. The sample consists of 100,000 to 150,000 clones, 74% of them appearing once. Material for sequencing was PBMCs. This clonotype was sampled from a man aged 35 to 55 in good health and CMV-seropositive.

This CDR3 reads CASSNLPGTGKYTGELFF. The CDR3 nucleotides read TGTGCCAGCAGTAACTTACCGGGGACAGGGAAATACACCGGGGAGCTGTTTTTT. This chain joins TRBV28 and TRBJ2-2; 9 bases align to TRBD1. The CDR3 is 18 amino acids. Losses at the gene ends were 5 bases for V and 3 bases for J; bases not matched to a gene: 13. The V gene's germline CDR1 is MDHEN and CDR2 SYDVKM.